This T cell receptor (beta chain) was obtained from a study of cytomegalovirus exposure and HLA in healthy donors. Profiled with immunoSEQ multiplex PCR; TCRdb holds only in-frame clones, not every one. The sample includes 70,000 or so clones, about 94% of them seen just once. The sample comprised PBMCs. The receptor was derived from a woman aged 18-30 years in good health and CMV-seronegative.

CDR3 sequence (DNA): TGTGCCTGGAGTGTACCGGGCTATGGCTACACCTTC. Protein product: CAWSVPGYGYTF. The rearrangement joins TRBV30 to TRBJ1-2; D unclear. The germline V and J ends were trimmed by 0 bases and 4 bases, with 6 bases remaining between them. Germline CDR1 reads GTSNPN; CDR2 reads SVGIG (reference sequence). The length of the CDR3 is 12 residues.